This TCR beta chain was obtained from a study of control samples from healthy donors and cancer patients. The CDR3 contains 15 residues. Germline CDR1 is LGHNA and CDR2 is YSLEER. The germline V and J ends were trimmed by 0 bases and 3 bases, with 9 bases remaining between them. Profiled with immunoSEQ multiplex PCR; TCRdb holds only in-frame clones, not every one. The sample records roughly 63,000 clones, roughly 90% being singletons. This clonotype was obtained from a man between 35 and 55 years old with colorectal cancer. The specimen sequenced was PBMCs. The V gene is TRBV4-3, the J gene TRBJ2-1; unclear D gene. The CDR3: CASSQDEQFYNEQFF. In nucleotides, the CDR3 is TGCGCCAGCAGCCAAGATGAACAGTTCTACAATGAGCAGTTCTTC.